The present T cell receptor beta chain was sequenced within a study of T cell clonality in common variable immunodeficiency (dated by TCRdb to the mid-2010s). The paper as a whole reports these results and caveats: TCRbeta clonality was higher in CVID subjects than in healthy controls (t-test p = 0.018), and the increase was most characteristic of about a third of subjects. Fewer TCRbeta clones were shared among CVID subjects than among healthy controls (p < 0.0001). Despite equal DNA input, controls averaged roughly 89,000 unique sequences per sample versus roughly 32,000 in CVID samples. CVID TCRbeta sequences were reported to have fewer deletions and N-nucleotide insertions and to lack highly modified clones with 13 or more V deletions. Correlations between repertoire features and clinical complications were limited by patient heterogeneity within the CVID cohort. It was noted by the authors that sequencing of the repertoires of T cell subpopulations would be needed to clarify the cause of the increased clonality in CVID.

V loses 3 bases of germline sequence and J loses 0 bases, and the interval between the two ends is 22 bases. The CDR3 spans 19 residues, from the cysteine through the phenylalanine. Sequencing covers 48 bases of the CDR3, shown here with the frame starting at base 1. Taken from the germline V gene, the CDR1 and CDR2 loops are KGHSH and LQKENI. Standard criteria, namely reduction of serum IgG, IgA and/or IgM below the normal range together with specific antibody deficiency, were applied for the diagnosis of CVID. A total of 44 subjects (approximately 15 female and roughly 30 male; age range roughly 9 to 70 years, mean age around 41) were included in the CVID group. Both CVID patients and healthy controls were predominantly of Caucasian heritage. At the time of study participation, every CVID subject had been on replacement immunoglobulin therapy for at least one year. When blood was collected, none of the CVID subjects were ill or on immunomodulatory or immunosuppressive medication. From each donor, about 4.5 to 9 ml of heparinized peripheral whole blood was collected. Genomic DNA from adults with common variable immune deficiency (CVID) and from healthy adult controls was the source for sequencing TCRbeta CDR3 repertoires. Diluted blood was density-centrifuged over Hypaque 1077 or Ficoll-Paque to isolate peripheral blood mononuclear cells. Genomic DNA was obtained from unsorted mononuclear cells using either Qiagen column purification or a centrifugation-based method.

With respect to this clone: Its recognized antigen is unknown. The DNA ends 3 residues before the CDR3 does, and the rest of the CDR3 is filled in from the germline J gene.

CVID samples and control samples contributed equivalent amounts of genomic DNA as sequencing input. For every sample, a 60 bp segment covering the rearranged TCRbeta CDR3 region was amplified and then sequenced. The immunoSEQ assay, a bias-corrected multiplex PCR combined with high-throughput sequencing, was used to amplify TCRbeta. The paper's data handling went like this. Each unique nucleotide sequence was treated as a clone and annotated with V, D and J genes, copy number and frequency. Sequences were labeled productive if in frame, and non-productive if out of frame or containing stop codons. Clonality was calculated from Shannon's entropy as previously described. The predicted amino acid sequences of productive clones were used to derive the mean CDR3 Kyte-Doolittle hydropathy. The R hclust function was used to hierarchically cluster scaled V gene usage with Manhattan distance and complete linkage. Sharing of clones by CDR3 amino acid sequence was evaluated through resampling of 12 repertoires per group over 100 rounds. Repertoires were searched for roughly 70 published EBV-specific and nearly 250 published CMV-specific TCRbeta sequences. Analysis left out a couple of CVID samples that produced under 10,000 sequences, so a few dozen CVID repertoires remained. TCRdb retrieved this table from immuneACCESS and kept in-frame rearrangements only. Not all clones are present; in checked studies, unresolved V genes account for under half, and no reason is known for the remainder. That table is the source of V, J and clone size, and D and trimming were worked out from the DNA. The sample records about 20,000 clones, none occurring a single time. About 14% of the sample rests with the top ten.

The specimen sequenced was peripheral blood mononuclear cells. This TCR was sampled from a human donor with common variable immunodeficiency. This chain joins TRBV18 to TRBJ2-3, with a weak D call of TRBD1 (6 bases match). Partial CDR3 DNA: TGTGCCAGCTCACCTATGATATTGGGACACCACCTTAGCACAGATACG. It specifies CASSPMILGHHLSTDT. The entire CDR3 protein reads CASSPMILGHHLSTDTQYF. Reference TRBV18 and TRBJ2-3 genes cover what lies past the CDR3, so the full variable domain is NAGVMQNPRHLVRRRGQEARLRCSPMKGHSHVYWYRQLPEEGLKFMVYLQKENIIDESGMPKERFSAEFPKEGPSILRIQQVVRGDSAAYFCASSPMILGHHLSTDTQYFGPGTRLTVL.